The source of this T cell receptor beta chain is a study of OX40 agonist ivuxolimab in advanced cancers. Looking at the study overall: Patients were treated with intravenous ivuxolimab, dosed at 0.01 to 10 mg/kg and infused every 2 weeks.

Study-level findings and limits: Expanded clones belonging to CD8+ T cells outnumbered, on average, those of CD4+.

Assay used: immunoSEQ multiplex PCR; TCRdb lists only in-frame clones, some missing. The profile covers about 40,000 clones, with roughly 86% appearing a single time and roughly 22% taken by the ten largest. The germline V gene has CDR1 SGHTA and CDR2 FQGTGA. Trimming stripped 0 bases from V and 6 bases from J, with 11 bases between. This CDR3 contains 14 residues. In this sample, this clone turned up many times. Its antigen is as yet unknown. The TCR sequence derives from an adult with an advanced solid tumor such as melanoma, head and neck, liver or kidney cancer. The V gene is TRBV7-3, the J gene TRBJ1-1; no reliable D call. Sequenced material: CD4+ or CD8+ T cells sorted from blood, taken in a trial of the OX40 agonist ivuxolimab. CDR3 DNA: TGTGCCAGCAGCTTAACAGGAAGAATGGCTGAAGCTTTCTTT. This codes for CASSLTGRMAEAFF.